The 2 T cell receptor beta chains in this list originate from one sample, sequenced in a study of cytomegalovirus exposure and HLA in healthy donors. The PCR made use of 60 Vbeta and 13 Jbeta primers. Using immunoSEQ multiplex PCR, the repertoire was profiled, and TCRdb retains in-frame clones only, with some absent. The sample table sets out more than 40,000 clones. The sequencing input was PBMCs. Receptors were obtained from a male donor in good health and CMV-seronegative.

This chain connects TRBV18 to TRBJ2-3, with 8 bases lining up with TRBD1. The J segment lost 5 bases and the V segment lost 3 bases, leaving 4 bases of the junction unmatched. The CDR3 runs 14 residues. Germline V CDR1 and CDR2: KGHSH, LQKENI. CDR3 residues: CASSPQGAVDTQYF. As DNA, the CDR3 is TGTGCCAGCTCACCGCAGGGGGCCGTAGATACGCAGTATTTT.

This chain links TRBV7-6 with TRBJ1-5; D gene uncertain. CDR1 and CDR2 (germline): SGHVS, FNYEAQ. V lost 8 bases to trimming and J lost 0 bases, with 8 bases between them. This CDR3 comprises 13 residues. The CDR3 loop is CASQAYSNQPQHF. In nucleotides, the CDR3 is TGTGCCAGCCAGGCGTATAGCAATCAGCCCCAGCATTTT.